A selection of T cell receptor beta chains follows, all from one sample in a study of T cells after yellow fever vaccination. TCRdb reanalysed the 5' RACE reads using MiXCR and keeps one entry per CDR3 protein. The sample lists some 390,000 distinct CDR3 sequences; around a sixth were seen once. Material: PBMCs, obtained before the yellow fever booster vaccination. All receptors come from a young man who received the YFV17D yellow fever vaccine. Each CDR3 is given with its conserved first and last residue. The order of the fields is D gene, CDR3 length, V gene, J gene, clone size, CDR3 protein, CDR3 DNA. The D gene is left open where the match is weak. Not every row has a clone size; where given, it reads once, few, many or a size class.

>.|15|TRBV5-1|TRBJ1-4|few
CASSLGQSPNEKLFF
TGCGCCAGCAGCTTGGGGCAGTCACCTAATGAAAAACTGTTTTTT
>.|13|TRBV11-2|TRBJ1-3|.
CASSLGPPQPIYF
TGTGCCAGCAGCTTAGGGCCACCTCAGCCCATATATTTT
>.|15|TRBV12-3/TRBV12-4|TRBJ2-1|many
CASSVRQATYNEQFF
TGTGCCAGCAGCGTGAGACAGGCAACCTACAATGAGCAGTTCTTC
>.|15|TRBV7-9|TRBJ2-5|.
CASSFLYRVQETQYF
TGTGCCAGCAGCTTCCTTTACCGAGTCCAAGAGACCCAGTACTTC
>.|15|TRBV6-1|TRBJ2-6|.
CASSDGLSGANVLTF
TGTGCCAGCAGTGACGGCCTCTCTGGGGCCAACGTCCTGACTTTC
>.|15|TRBV7-2|TRBJ2-7|once
CASSLAGASRTSQYF
TGTGCCAGCAGCTTAGCTGGGGCTAGCAGGACATCACAGTACTTC
>.|14|TRBV12-3/TRBV12-4|TRBJ2-6|few
CASGSTSGANVLTF
TGTGCCAGCGGATCAACGTCTGGGGCCAACGTCCTGACTTTC
>.|16|TRBV10-3|TRBJ1-6|.
CAISLTDSSYNSPLHF
TGTGCCATCAGTCTGACAGACAGCTCCTATAATTCACCCCTCCACTTT
>.|15|TRBV7-2|TRBJ2-5|.
CASSPGWGLGETQYF
TGTGCCAGCAGCCCCGGATGGGGGTTAGGCGAGACCCAGTACTTC
>.|14|TRBV6-5|TRBJ2-1|few
CASTLNPRGNEQFF
TGTGCCAGCACCCTCAATCCCAGGGGTAATGAGCAGTTCTTC
>.|13|TRBV27|TRBJ1-1|.
CASSVAGVTEAFF
TGTGCCAGCAGCGTAGCAGGGGTCACTGAAGCTTTCTTT
>TRBD1|15|TRBV18|TRBJ2-3|few
CASSPLLQGADTQYF
TGTGCCAGCTCACCACTCTTACAGGGGGCGGATACGCAGTATTTT
>TRBD1|12|TRBV29-1|TRBJ2-5|many
CSGQGLGETQYF
TGCAGCGGACAGGGGTTGGGAGAGACCCAGTACTTC
>.|15|TRBV9|TRBJ2-5|.
CASSRGEPPAETQYF
TGTGCCAGCTCCAGGGGGGAACCTCCGGCAGAGACCCAGTACTTC
>.|14|TRBV12-3/TRBV12-4|TRBJ1-5|.
CASSLPGGSGPQHF
TGTGCCAGCAGTTTACCCGGGGGGTCAGGGCCCCAGCATTTT
>.|14|TRBV5-1|TRBJ2-5|few
CASSVTAAAETQYF
TGCGCCAGCAGCGTAACCGCGGCGGCCGAGACCCAGTACTTC
>.|15|TRBV23-1|TRBJ2-2|.
CASSFRRGNTGELFF
TGCGCCAGCAGCTTTCGGCGGGGAAACACCGGGGAGCTGTTTTTT
>.|14|TRBV20-1|TRBJ2-5|.
CSARAPVTQETQYF
TGCAGTGCTAGGGCCCCCGTGACACAAGAGACCCAGTACTTC
>.|13|TRBV10-3|TRBJ2-5|few
CAINSGGGETQYF
TGTGCCATCAATAGTGGGGGAGGAGAGACCCAGTACTTC
>.|12|TRBV28|TRBJ2-3|.
CASTPRTDTQYF
TGTGCCAGCACACCACGGACAGATACGCAGTATTTT